This T cell receptor (beta chain) was recorded in a study of blood T cells in healthy people across ages. Whole-study results and caveats: Because donor CMV status was unknown, expanded clonotype changes were possibly confounded. Long-lived donors exceeded aged donors in naive CD4+ cells and diversity. Age showed a roughly linear inverse relationship with TCR beta diversity per million T cells.

Primed by a sample-barcoded 5' primer and a J-beta primer mix, a second PCR proceeded for 7 to 11 cycles. MiXCR, run by TCRdb on the 5' RACE reads, gives a single entry per CDR3 protein. The sample records 650,000 to 1,000,000 distinct CDR3 sequences, around 36% being singletons. The ends were cut back, 3 bases at V and 8 bases at J, with 13 bases in the middle. CDR3 length: 14 residues. Worth noting for this clonotype: Antigen unknown.

Each sample gave at least 7 million isolated PBMCs. The sample consisted of blood. This chain uses TRBV12-3 or TRBV12-4 with TRBJ1-4; D is undetermined. This receptor was obtained from a man aged 18-30 years in good health. In DNA, the CDR3 is TGTGCCAGCAGTTTTGGCGCGGATCCAGAAAAACTGTTTTTT. Translated, it gives CASSFGADPEKLFF.